Listed below are T cell receptor beta chains from one sample, sequenced in a study of lymphopenia after photon versus proton radiotherapy. Sequencing was performed with immunoSEQ multiplex PCR; in TCRdb, only in-frame clones are kept and a portion is missing. The sample has about 50,000 clones, 65% to 85% seen once. The sample here was peripheral blood, taken from a patient treated with photon-based radiotherapy. Every receptor here comes from a middle-aged man with gastric cancer. Each CDR3 is given with its conserved first and last residue. Fields, in order: V gene, D gene, J gene, clone size, CDR3 DNA, CDR3 protein. The D gene is left open where the match is weak. Expanded clones get a size class; other rows say once, few or many, or leave the size out.

TRBV4-2	.	TRBJ2-3	.	TGTGCCAGCAGCCCCCGCCGGGATCTTCGGGATACGCAGTATTTT	CASSPRRDLRDTQYF
TRBV7-3	.	TRBJ2-7	.	TGTGCCAGCAGCTCCGCCCCGGGGTACGAGCAGTACTTC	CASSSAPGYEQYF
TRBV11-2	TRBD1	TRBJ1-4	.	TGTGCCAGCAGCCCGGGGGTGGGGACAGGGCTTGAAAAACTGTTTTTT	CASSPGVGTGLEKLFF
TRBV4-1	.	TRBJ2-3	few	TGCGCCAGCAGCCAAGGTGGGACCCGAGATACGCAGTATTTT	CASSQGGTRDTQYF
TRBV5-1	.	TRBJ2-1	.	TGCGCCAGCAGCTTGTTCGGTACCTACAATGAGCAGTTCTTC	CASSLFGTYNEQFF
TRBV6-4	.	TRBJ2-3	.	TGTGCCAGCAGTGCCCGTGTCGGGTTCGATACGCAGTATTTT	CASSARVGFDTQYF
TRBV10-3	.	TRBJ2-7	.	TGTGCCATCAGTGATGTGGGACCCTACGAGCAGTACTTC	CAISDVGPYEQYF
TRBV27	.	TRBJ2-1	once	TGTGCCAGCAGTTTAGGGACTCGGAATGAGCAGTTCTTC	CASSLGTRNEQFF
TRBV18	.	TRBJ1-4	once	TGTGCCAGCTCACCAAGCCATGAAAAACTGTTTTTT	CASSPSHEKLFF
TRBV29-1	TRBD1	TRBJ1-2	.	TGCAGCGCAAACCCGACAGGGAGCTATGGCTACACCTTC	CSANPTGSYGYTF
TRBV30	.	TRBJ2-7	.	TGTGCCTGGAGAGGGGGGTCCTACGAGCAGTACTTC	CAWRGGSYEQYF
TRBV7-2	TRBD1	TRBJ1-2	few	TGTGCCAGCAGCTTAGGGGGACAGGGGGGTGGCTACACCTTC	CASSLGGQGGGYTF
TRBV7-2	TRBD2	TRBJ2-2	.	TGTGCCAGCAGCTCATCCCCGACTAGCGGGAACACCGGGGAGCTGTTTTTT	CASSSSPTSGNTGELFF
TRBV28	.	TRBJ2-5	.	TGTGCCAGCAGTTCTTCAGGGGGGTCACAGAAAGAGACCCAGTACTTC	CASSSSGGSQKETQYF
TRBV11-2	TRBD1	TRBJ2-3	.	TGTGCCAGCACCCTTAGCAGGGGGCAAGATACGCAGTATTTT	CASTLSRGQDTQYF
TRBV6-5	TRBD1	TRBJ1-2	.	TGTGCCAGCAGACCGGGACAGGGGGGGTATGGCTACACCTTC	CASRPGQGGYGYTF
TRBV6-6	.	TRBJ1-2	.	TGTGCCAGCAGTTCTCTTGGGCCTACGCGGGGCTACACCTTC	CASSSLGPTRGYTF